Following are 22 T cell receptor beta chains from one sample sequenced in a study of blood T cells in healthy people across ages (dated by TCRdb to about 2015). The library was built by means of 5' RACE. TCRdb records Illumina HiSeq 2500 as the sequencer. A second PCR of roughly 6 to 11 cycles was performed with a sample-barcoded 5' primer and a J-beta primer mix. TCRdb's own reprocessing of the public reads used fastp at Q25 and MiXCR and kept productive beta chains. Each CDR3 protein gets just one entry, which takes the most common genes and DNA from the rows behind it. Recorded for this sample are around 970,000 distinct CDR3 sequences; about 53% of them occurred a single time. The ten most abundant clones make up about a fifth of the sample. The specimen was blood. These receptors were collected from a woman in her sixties in good health.

This clonotype has only one observation. Compared with germline, one end of the junction differs, possibly owing to a read error. The chain joins TRBV29-1 to TRBJ1-2; D not certain. This CDR3 region has 11 residues. CDR1 and CDR2 (germline): SQVTM, ANQGSEA. The DNA for the CDR3 is TGCCGCGTTGACCTCAGCTATGGCTACACCTTC. It codes for CRVDLSYGYTF.

This clonotype came up a few times. The genes are TRBV4-1 and TRBJ2-5; 7 nucleotides line up with TRBD2. V lost 3 bases, J lost 11 bases, and 24 bases stayed unmatched. Germline V lookup: CDR1 MGHRA, CDR2 YSYEKL. This CDR3 is 18 amino acids long. This chain's CDR3 is CASSQLLRSGTDRKEQYF. CDR3 bases: TGCGCCAGCAGCCAGCTTCTTAGGAGCGGGACCGACCGAAAGGAGCAGTACTTC.

The chain links TRBV28 to TRBJ1-5, with 8 bases matching TRBD1. The CDR3 length is 15 residues. In germline, CDR1 is MDHEN, CDR2 SYDVKM. V lost 6 bases to trimming and J lost 0 bases; unmatched junction nucleotides: 4. Here the CDR3 reads CASRLGQGSNQPQHF. The CDR3 nucleotides are TGTGCCAGCAGACTCGGACAGGGTAGCAATCAGCCCCAGCATTTT.

In DNA, the CDR3 is TGTGCCAGCTCACCAGAGTCGGCCAATCAGCCCCAGCATTTT. It yields the protein CASSPESANQPQHF. The chain links TRBV18 to TRBJ1-5, with D uncertain. CDR1 KGHSH and CDR2 LQKENI come from the germline V gene. V lost 2 bases and J lost 3, with 8 bases in between. The CDR3 sequence is 14 residues long.

This clonotype was seen a handful of times. The V gene is TRBV15, the J gene TRBJ2-1; D uncertain. V was shortened by 0 bases and J by 6 bases, with 12 bases between the two germline ends. In germline, CDR1 is LNHNV, CDR2 YYDKDF (reference sequence). The CDR3 contains 15 residues. CDR3 coding DNA: TGTGCCACCAGCAGAGATTTCGAGAGTAGCAATGAGCAGTTCTTC. Translating gives CATSRDFESSNEQFF.

This clonotype appeared a few times. J is TRBJ2-1 and V is TRBV12-3 or TRBV12-4, with 13 bases lining up with TRBD2. This CDR3 comprises 22 residues. V trimming: 3 bases; J trimming: 2 bases; junction bases outside the gene matches: 19. This CDR3 reads CASSFYGGARTSGRPTYNEQFF. CDR3 DNA sequence: TGTGCCAGCAGTTTTTATGGAGGGGCCAGGACTAGCGGGAGACCTACCTACAATGAGCAGTTCTTC.

The J gene is TRBJ1-2, the V gene TRBV12-3 or TRBV12-4; unclear D gene. The V gene lost 3 bases and the J gene lost 4 bases, with 12 bases spanning the gap. This CDR3 has 14 residues. CDR3 protein: CASSFNSATYGYTF. CDR3 sequence (DNA): TGTGCCAGCAGTTTCAATTCCGCCACCTATGGCTACACCTTC.

This sequence joins TRBV28 and TRBJ2-1; 7 nucleotides line up with TRBD2. The CDR3 is made up of 14 amino acids. Germline V gene sequence: CDR1 MDHEN, CDR2 SYDVKM. The V gene end was trimmed by 7 bases and the J gene end by 4 bases; junction bases not matched to a gene: 7. CDR3 in DNA: TGTGCCAGCACCCAGGGTAGCGGGTACAATGAGCAGTTCTTC. This codes for CASTQGSGYNEQFF.

The V call is TRBV12-5, the J call TRBJ2-1; the D gene is possibly TRBD1 (5 bases). Germline V gene data show CDR1 as LGHNT and CDR2 as FRNRAP. V shed 4 bases and J shed 2 bases, with 21 bases lying between them. The CDR3 consists of 18 residues. The CDR3 region is CASGWIVETESAYNEQFF. For the CDR3, the DNA is TGTGCTAGTGGTTGGATAGTAGAGACAGAATCGGCCTACAATGAGCAGTTCTTC.

The chain is built from TRBV29-1 and TRBJ2-7; D gene unclear. Trimming pared 6 bases from V and 3 bases from J, leaving 12 bases between. From germline, CDR1 is SQVTM and CDR2 ANQGSEA. The CDR3 is 12 residues long. CDR3 region: CSVAGEHYEQYF. DNA for the CDR3: TGCAGCGTCGCCGGAGAGCACTACGAGCAGTACTTC.

This clonotype was counted only a few times. The chain combines TRBV29-1 with TRBJ2-1, with 9 bases that match TRBD1. Losses at the gene ends were 8 bases for V and 6 bases for J; bases not matched to a gene: 8. Germline CDR1 reads SQVTM; CDR2 reads ANQGSEA. The CDR3 is made up of 13 amino acids. CDR3 DNA sequence: TGCAGCTCGGGGACAGGGCCTTCCAATGAGCAGTTCTTC. Its translation: CSSGTGPSNEQFF.

The CDR3 nucleotides read TGTGCCAGCAGCCCTGGGACTAGCGGGAGATTGGAGACCCAGTACTTC. It codes for CASSPGTSGRLETQYF. V gene TRBV7-9 combines with J gene TRBJ2-7; 14 bases fit TRBD2. TRBJ2-5 matches the DNA end more closely, so the J call is doubtful. Germline CDR1 SEHNR, CDR2 FQNEAQ (reference sequence). This CDR3 is 16 amino acids long.

The V call is TRBV10-1, the J call TRBJ2-1; a possible D gene is TRBD1 (6 bases). V lost 6 bases and J lost 6, with 18 bases in between. This CDR3 is 15 amino acids long. In germline, CDR1 is WNHNN, CDR2 SYGVQD (reference sequence). CDR3 amino acids: CASSSDRWHVNEQFF. CDR3 DNA sequence: TGCGCCAGCAGCAGTGACAGGTGGCACGTCAATGAGCAGTTCTTC.

The V and J genes are TRBV29-1 and TRBJ1-6; 7 nucleotides match TRBD1. The V gene's germline CDR1 is SQVTM and CDR2 ANQGSEA. This CDR3 spans 13 amino acids. Trimming cost V 4 bases and J 9 bases; bases outside gene matches: 6. This CDR3 reads CSVGDRSRSPLHF. As DNA, the CDR3 is TGCAGCGTTGGGGACAGAAGTCGTTCACCCCTCCACTTT.

V and J are TRBV5-1 and TRBJ2-1, with 10 bases aligning to TRBD2. Germline lookup yields CDR1 SGHRS and CDR2 YFSETQ. The CDR3 sequence is 15 residues long. The V gene end was trimmed by 8 bases and the J gene end by 5 bases; junction bases not matched to a gene: 10. In DNA form, the CDR3 reads TGCGCCAGTAGCCCATCCAGCGGGAGGGACAATGAGCAGTTCTTC. Translation: CASSPSSGRDNEQFF.

As regards this clonotype: Germline and junction disagree at one end, which may indicate a read error. The rearrangement joins TRBV3-1 to TRBJ2-1; 7 bases line up with TRBD2. Germline V gene lookup returns CDR1 LGHDT and CDR2 YNNKEL (reference sequence). The CDR3 covers 17 residues. This CDR3 reads CASSQGRSGPTYNEQFF. The CDR3 DNA reads as TGTGCCAGCAGCCAAGGACGTAGCGGGCCAACCTACAATGAGCAGTTTTTC.

J is TRBJ2-3 and V is TRBV7-2; 7 bases map to TRBD2. The CDR3 spans 15 residues. V shed 1 base and J 4 bases; nucleotides not matched to a gene: 5. The germline gives CDR1 SGHTA, CDR2 FQGNSA. This CDR3 is CASSLGGTSADTQYF. The DNA for the CDR3 is TGTGCCAGCAGCTTAGGAGGTACTAGCGCAGATACGCAGTATTTT. Drawing the rest from reference TRBV7-2 and TRBJ2-3, the complete variable domain is GAGVSQSPSNKVTEKGKDVELRCDPISGHTALYWYRQSLGQGLEFLIYFQGNSAPDKSGLPSDRFSAERTGGSVSTLTIQRTQQEDSAVYLCASSLGGTSADTQYFGPGTRLTVL.

In its sample, this clonotype was seen a few times. This chain connects TRBV7-2 to TRBJ1-2; D remains unclear. Trimming took 5 bases from V and 8 from J, leaving 15 bases between them. The germline gives CDR1 SGHTA, CDR2 FQGNSA. CDR3 length: 13 amino acids. The CDR3 here is CASSRSDLGGYTF. The CDR3 nucleotides read TGTGCCAGCAGCCGATCCGACTTGGGGGGCTACACCTTC. Full variable domain (rest looked up from reference TRBV7-2 and TRBJ1-2): GAGVSQSPSNKVTEKGKDVELRCDPISGHTALYWYRQSLGQGLEFLIYFQGNSAPDKSGLPSDRFSAERTGGSVSTLTIQRTQQEDSAVYLCASSRSDLGGYTFGSGTRLTVV.

This clonotype was seen a few times. The chain is built from TRBV15 and TRBJ2-5; 11 nucleotides align to TRBD2. Germline CDR1 is LNHNV and CDR2 is YYDKDF (reference sequence). There are 15 residues in the CDR3. V lost 3 bases to trimming and J lost 5 bases; unmatched junction nucleotides: 5. CDR3 in DNA: TGTGCCACCAGCAGTGTAGCGGGAGGGAGGGAGACCCAGTACTTC. Residues: CATSSVAGGRETQYF.

The V gene is TRBV5-1, the J gene TRBJ2-1, with 8 bases identical to TRBD2. With V trimmed by 8 bases and J by 5 bases, 12 bases remained unmatched. Germline CDR1 is SGHRS and CDR2 is YFSETQ. The CDR3 runs to 15 residues. The CDR3 DNA reads as TGCGCCAGGGGAGGAGGAAGCGGGAGCCACAATGAGCAGTTCTTC. This encodes CARGGGSGSHNEQFF.

The CDR3 bases are TGTGCCAGCAGCCGAAGTGCGACTTCTCTCTACGAGCAGTACTTC. This encodes CASSRSATSLYEQYF. The chain carries TRBV14 and TRBJ2-7; no clear D. The germline gives CDR1 SGHDN, CDR2 FVKESK. V lost 4 bases and J lost 3, with 16 bases in between. The CDR3 spans 15 residues.

The rearrangement joins TRBV28 to TRBJ2-7; maybe TRBD2 (7 bases). The assigned J gene may be wrong: the sequence end matches TRBJ2-1 better. Germline CDR1 MDHEN, CDR2 SYDVKM. The CDR3 is 13 residues long. CDR3 sequence (DNA): TGTGCCAGCAGTCCTGGGGGGGCTTGGGAGCAGTTCTTC. This encodes CASSPGGAWEQFF.